The 9 T cell receptor beta chains in this list originate from one sample, sequenced in a study of esophageal squamous cell carcinoma under preoperative chemotherapy. TCRdb re-called the PCR reads with MiXCR, one entry per CDR3 protein. The sample has 25,000 to 35,000 distinct CDR3 sequences; roughly 50% are singletons. Time point indicated: before preoperative PTX-NDP chemotherapy. The biological material was taken from a patient given preoperative chemotherapy. These receptors came from a human donor with esophageal squamous cell carcinoma. The donor label of this sample is uncertain.

The sample holds many counts of this clonotype. This chain uses TRBV7-6 with TRBJ2-5, with 7 positions matching TRBD2. This CDR3 is built from 14 residues. Germline V gene lookup returns CDR1 SGHVS and CDR2 FNYEAQ. Trimming removed 1 base from V and 2 bases from J; junction bases left unmatched: 1. The CDR3, as DNA: TGTGCCAGCAGCTTAGTGGGACTACAAGAGACCCAGTACTTC. Translating gives CASSLVGLQETQYF.

This clonotype was counted many times. This sequence joins TRBV6-5 and TRBJ2-1; no reliable D call. The CDR3 contains 15 residues. The ends were cut back, 6 bases at V and 4 bases at J, with 16 bases in the middle. CDR1 MNHEY and CDR2 SVGAGI come from the germline V gene. The CDR3 bases are TGTGCCAGCAGGCCGGTGGGCGGAACTTACAATGAGCAGTTCTTC. Amino acids: CASRPVGGTYNEQFF.

The rearrangement joins TRBV6-4 to TRBJ2-7; D is ambiguous. The CDR3 sequence is 14 residues long. Trimming took 3 bases from V and 1 from J, leaving 10 bases between them. Germline loops: CDR1 MRHNA, CDR2 SNTAGT. The CDR3 region is CASSEPVLSYEQYF. In nucleotides, the CDR3 is TGTGCCAGCAGTGAGCCAGTTCTTTCCTACGAGCAGTACTTC.

This chain connects TRBV7-9 to TRBJ2-3, with D possibly being TRBD1 or TRBD2 (6 bases each). V was shortened by 6 bases and J by 5 bases, with 21 bases between the two germline ends. The CDR3 is made up of 16 amino acids. The germline V gene has CDR1 SEHNR and CDR2 FQNEAQ (reference sequence). The CDR3, as DNA: TGTGCCAGCAGGTTACTCGGGGGCCGTGACCAAGATACGCAGTATTTT. As protein: CASRLLGGRDQDTQYF.

The chain couples TRBV7-3 to TRBJ2-3, with D tentatively TRBD1 or TRBD2 (6 bases each). The end of the DNA fits TRBJ2-7 better, so the J call may be wrong. The CDR3 runs 15 residues. The V gene's germline CDR1 is SGHTA and CDR2 FQGTGA. The CDR3 loop is CASSLQWGAFSEQYF. Written as DNA, the CDR3 is TGTGCCAGCAGCTTGCAGTGGGGGGCGTTCAGTGAGCAGTACTTC.

This clonotype was recorded once. At one boundary the junction diverges from the germline segment, which might be a read error. The chain carries TRBV7-9 and TRBJ2-3; TRBD2 agrees at 13 bases. Germline values: CDR1 SEHNR, CDR2 FQNEAQ (reference sequence). The CDR3 is 17 residues long. The CDR3 protein is CASSYTSGRADTGAQFF. The CDR3 DNA follows: TGTGCCAGCAGCTATACTAGCGGGAGGGCGGACACCGGGGCGCAGTTTTTT.

This clonotype was observed a few times. The chain has TRBV6-1 and TRBJ2-1; no definite D call. Trimming stripped 0 bases from V and 10 bases from J, with 13 bases between. CDR1 is MNHNS and CDR2 is SASEGT in the germline V gene. The CDR3 contains 14 residues. The CDR3 is CASSEATDLYEQFF. For the CDR3, the DNA is TGTGCCAGCAGTGAAGCGACGGACCTCTACGAGCAGTTCTTC.

A remark on this clonotype: The junction differs from germline at one of its ends, possibly a read error. The genes are TRBV7-2 and TRBJ2-3; D is tentatively TRBD1 or TRBD2 (6 bases each). The CDR3 spans 16 residues. Germline V gives CDR1 SGHTA, CDR2 FQGNSA. CDR3 residues: CASGGHGGRDKDTQYF. The CDR3 region has the DNA TGTGCCAGCGGGGGGCACGGGGGCCGTGACAAAGATACGCAGTATTTC.

This clonotype is medium-sized by share. The rearrangement joins TRBV7-3 to TRBJ2-5; D might be TRBD1 (5 bases). Germline V gene data show CDR1 as SGHTA and CDR2 as FQGTGA. V shed 2 bases and J shed 0 bases, with 10 bases lying between them. The CDR3 consists of 15 residues. The CDR3 loop is CASSLVQDNQETQYF. DNA for the CDR3: TGTGCCAGCAGCTTAGTGCAGGACAACCAAGAGACCCAGTACTTC.